The 19 T cell receptor beta chains reported below all come from one sample, sequenced in a study of OX40 agonist ivuxolimab in advanced cancers. Assay: immunoSEQ multiplex PCR; the TCRdb copy retains only in-frame clones and omits some. The sample consists of 51,000 or so clones, approximately 86% of them appearing once. The material was CD4+ or CD8+ T cells sorted from blood, obtained in a trial of the OX40 agonist ivuxolimab. The receptor source for this set is an adult with an advanced solid tumor such as melanoma, head and neck, liver or kidney cancer.

This chain uses TRBV5-5 with TRBJ2-5; D is ambiguous. The CDR3 runs 11 residues. The germline CDR1 and CDR2 sequences are SGHKS and YYEKEE (reference sequence). V was cut by 2 bases and J by 4 bases, with 3 bases left in between. CDR3: CASSFGETQYF. CDR3 bases: TGTGCCAGCAGCTTCGGAGAGACCCAGTACTTC.

The chain couples TRBV27 to TRBJ1-2; D uncertain. The CDR3 has 13 amino acids. Germline lookup yields CDR1 MNHEY and CDR2 SMNVEV (reference sequence). Deletions cut 5 bases from V and 2 bases from J, with 9 bases between. CDR3 nucleotides: TGTGCCAGCAGTCAAGGAAGCAACTATGGCTACACCTTC. It codes for CASSQGSNYGYTF.

The chain carries TRBV13 and TRBJ1-1, with D hard to call. CDR3 length: 13 amino acids. CDR1 PRHDT and CDR2 FYEKMQ come from the germline V gene (reference sequence). The V gene lost 8 bases and the J gene lost 1 base, with 11 bases spanning the gap. This CDR3 reads CASSSAPNTEAFF. The CDR3 DNA follows: TGTGCCAGCTCCTCGGCCCCGAACACTGAAGCTTTCTTT.

This clone was seen only once. The rearrangement uses TRBV11-2 and TRBJ2-1, with TRBD2 matching over 14 bases. Germline loops: CDR1 SGHAT, CDR2 FQNNGV. Trimming at V came to 6 bases and at J to 8 bases, leaving 18 bases not matched to a gene. The CDR3 runs to 19 residues. In nucleotides, the CDR3 is TGTGCCAGCAGTACCCATTCAAAAAGACTAGCGGGGGGGATCTATGAGCAGTTCTTC. Translation gives CASSTHSKRLAGGIYEQFF.

The rearrangement joins TRBV6-1 to TRBJ2-5; TRBD2 aligns across 8 bases. This CDR3 contains 17 residues. Germline assignment: CDR1 MNHNS and CDR2 SASEGT. After removal of 1 base from V and 2 bases from J, the junction contained 9 bases not matched to a gene. The CDR3 bases are TGTGCCAGCAGTGAAGAAGGGAGCGGGGGTGCTCAAGAGACCCAGTACTTC. This sequence encodes CASSEEGSGGAQETQYF.

CDR3: CASSPGQGSGYTF. In DNA, the CDR3 is TGTGCCAGCAGCCCCGGACAGGGGTCCGGCTACACCTTC. The chain links TRBV6-5 to TRBJ1-2; 9 nucleotides align to TRBD1. The length of the CDR3 is 13 residues. V lost 6 bases to trimming and J lost 8 bases; unmatched junction nucleotides: 7. CDR1 is MNHEY, CDR2 SVGAGI, per germline.

The chain recombines TRBV11-2 with TRBJ2-7; a possible D gene is TRBD2 (6 bases). Trimming removed 5 bases at V and 2 bases at J, with 13 bases between. This CDR3 comprises 14 residues. Germline lookup yields CDR1 SGHAT and CDR2 FQNNGV. The CDR3 nucleotides read TGTGCCAGCAGCCAGAGACCGGGGGCCTACGAGCAGTACTTC. It translates to CASSQRPGAYEQYF.

The CDR3 is CASSLYESGGEQFF. The CDR3 bases are TGTGCCAGCAGCTTATATGAGTCCGGCGGTGAGCAGTTCTTC. The chain employs TRBV7-9 and TRBJ2-1; no clear D. Per the germline V gene, CDR1 is SEHNR and CDR2 is FQNEAQ (reference sequence). With 2 bases removed from V and 9 bases from J, the gap between germline ends came to 14 bases. The CDR3 consists of 14 residues.

The V call is TRBV30, the J call TRBJ2-7; D might be TRBD2 (7 bases). CDR1 is GTSNPN, CDR2 SVGIG, per germline (reference sequence). With 5 bases removed from V and 1 base from J, the gap between germline ends came to 15 bases. This CDR3 comprises 14 residues. In nucleotides, the CDR3 is TGTGCCTGGGGGGAGGGACATCTTTCCTACGAGCAGTACTTC. Translating gives CAWGEGHLSYEQYF.

The chain carries TRBV10-1 and TRBJ2-3; 14 bases fit TRBD2. The CDR3 sequence is 19 residues long. Trimming at V came to 6 bases and at J to 0 bases, leaving 11 bases not matched to a gene. Germline CDR1 reads WNHNN; CDR2 reads SYGVQD (reference sequence). DNA of the CDR3: TGCGCCAGCAGCCGGGGACTAGCGGGGGACAAACTTAGCACAGATACGCAGTATTTT. Translating gives CASSRGLAGDKLSTDTQYF.

V gene TRBV6-4 combines with J gene TRBJ1-1, with TRBD1 matching over 7 bases. The germline V gene encodes CDR1 MRHNA and CDR2 SNTAGT. The CDR3 runs to 14 residues. V dropped 6 bases and J dropped 0; count of bases not matched to a gene: 4. CDR3 sequence (DNA): TGTGCCAGCAGGGAGACAGGGCTGAACACTGAAGCTTTCTTT. Protein sequence: CASRETGLNTEAFF.

This chain links TRBV5-6 with TRBJ1-1; unclear D gene. The CDR3 length is 13 residues. CDR1 is SGHDT and CDR2 is YYEEEE in the germline V gene. The germline V and J ends were trimmed by 2 bases and 1 base, with 6 bases remaining between them. This CDR3 is CASSFNGNTEAFF. For the CDR3, the DNA is TGTGCCAGCAGCTTTAACGGGAACACTGAAGCTTTCTTT.

The chain employs TRBV5-8 and TRBJ2-3, with D perhaps TRBD2 (6 bases). Germline values: CDR1 SGHTS, CDR2 YDEGEE. The CDR3 runs to 17 residues. V lost 0 bases and J lost 2, with 16 bases in between. The CDR3 DNA reads TGTGCCAGCAGCTTGGCTGGATCGGCGGGGACCACAGATACGCAGTATTTT. This translates into CASSLAGSAGTTDTQYF.

This sequence joins TRBV6-4 and TRBJ1-1; D is unresolved. CDR3 length equals 12 residues. Trimming left V 2 bases short and J 3 bases short, with 4 bases between. Germline CDR1 MRHNA, CDR2 SNTAGT. The CDR3 DNA sequence: TGTGCCAGCAGTGACGGTTACACTGAAGCTTTCTTT. It specifies CASSDGYTEAFF.

V usage is TRBV27 and J usage is TRBJ2-7; D tentatively reads TRBD1 or TRBD2 (6 bases each). V was cut by 8 bases and J by 0 bases, with 26 bases left in between. The CDR3 runs 18 residues. Germline V gene lookup returns CDR1 MNHEY and CDR2 SMNVEV (reference sequence). The CDR3 spells CASGGPLSRDGHSYEQYF. CDR3 DNA sequence: TGTGCCAGCGGGGGGCCTTTGTCCCGGGACGGACACTCCTACGAGCAGTACTTC.

The chain uses TRBV7-9 and TRBJ2-3; D call uncertain. The V and J ends lost 5 bases and 1 base respectively, with 10 bases between them. Per germline, CDR1 SEHNR and CDR2 FQNEAQ (reference sequence). The CDR3 sequence is 14 residues long. The DNA of the CDR3 is TGTGCCAGCAGCATACAACGGGGCACAGATACGCAGTATTTT. Translating gives CASSIQRGTDTQYF.

V and J are TRBV7-8 and TRBJ2-3; D is uncertain. The V end lost 4 bases, the J end lost 1 base, and 6 bases lay between the germline ends. CDR3 length: 13 residues. Per germline, CDR1 SGHVS and CDR2 FQNEAQ. The CDR3 coding sequence is TGTGCCAGCAGCTCCTATGGCACAGATACGCAGTATTTT. Translation gives CASSSYGTDTQYF.

The chain combines TRBV2 with TRBJ1-2; no clear D gene. Trimming removed 6 bases at V and 6 bases at J, with 17 bases between. This CDR3 spans 14 amino acids. The germline V gene has CDR1 SNHLY and CDR2 FYNNEI. The CDR3 DNA reads as TGTGCCAGCAGGGTTTTAGAGAGGGTCAATGGCTACACCTTC. Protein sequence: CASRVLERVNGYTF. The variable domain in full, with the rest retrieved from reference TRBV2 and TRBJ1-2, is EPEVTQTPSHQVTQMGQEVILRCVPISNHLYFYWYRQILGQKVEFLVSFYNNEISEKSEIFDDQFSVERPDGSNFTLKIRSTKLEDSAMYFCASRVLERVNGYTFGSGTRLTVV.

J is TRBJ2-7 and V is TRBV18, with unresolved D. The length of the CDR3 is 14 residues. Germline V gene sequence: CDR1 KGHSH, CDR2 LQKENI. V was cut by 7 bases and J by 3 bases, with 16 bases left in between. The CDR3 reads CASWAGSGFYEQYF. CDR3 DNA sequence: TGTGCCAGCTGGGCCGGGTCAGGTTTCTACGAGCAGTACTTC.